Included here is one T cell receptor (beta chain) sequence, with context. Its target is not known. Repertoires were generated with immunoSEQ multiplex PCR, while TCRdb's copy carries only in-frame clones and drops some. The top ten hold under 0.3% of the sample, which has around 100,000 clones, roughly nine tenths seen once. The data belong to a study of graft-versus-host responses after intestinal transplantation. The study, taken as a whole, reports: Recipient marrow harbored GvH clones, some of which surfaced first in ileum or blood.

Germline CDR1 and CDR2: MNHEY and SMNVEV (reference sequence). The CDR3 length is 14 residues. V gave up 5 bases and J gave up 5 bases; unmatched junction bases: 8. This TCR came from a human donor who was the organ donor for an intestinal transplant. This chain connects TRBV27 to TRBJ2-7; 8 positions match TRBD1. Sequenced material: unstimulated CD4+ T cells sorted from spleen or lymph node cells, taken before transplant. CDR3 in amino acids: CASSKRTGPHEQYF. CDR3 in DNA: TGTGCCAGCAGTAAACGGACAGGGCCCCACGAGCAGTACTTC.